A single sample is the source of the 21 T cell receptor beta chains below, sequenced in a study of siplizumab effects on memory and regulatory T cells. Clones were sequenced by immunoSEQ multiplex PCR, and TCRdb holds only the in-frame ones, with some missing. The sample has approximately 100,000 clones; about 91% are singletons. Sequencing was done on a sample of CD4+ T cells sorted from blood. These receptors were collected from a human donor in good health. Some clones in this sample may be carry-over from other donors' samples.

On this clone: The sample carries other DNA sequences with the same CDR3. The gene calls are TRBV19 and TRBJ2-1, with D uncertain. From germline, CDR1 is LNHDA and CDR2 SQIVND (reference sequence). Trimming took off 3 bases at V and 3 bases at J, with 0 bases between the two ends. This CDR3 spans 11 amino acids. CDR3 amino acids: CASSIYNEQFF. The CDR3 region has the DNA TGTGCCAGTAGTATCTACAATGAGCAGTTCTTC.

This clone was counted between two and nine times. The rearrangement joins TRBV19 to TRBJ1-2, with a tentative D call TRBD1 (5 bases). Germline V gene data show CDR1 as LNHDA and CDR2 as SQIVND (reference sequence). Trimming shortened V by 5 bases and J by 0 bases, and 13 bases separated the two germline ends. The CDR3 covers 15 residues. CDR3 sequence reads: CASSLKTASNYGYTF. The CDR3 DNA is TGTGCCAGTAGTCTAAAGACAGCTTCTAACTATGGCTACACCTTC.

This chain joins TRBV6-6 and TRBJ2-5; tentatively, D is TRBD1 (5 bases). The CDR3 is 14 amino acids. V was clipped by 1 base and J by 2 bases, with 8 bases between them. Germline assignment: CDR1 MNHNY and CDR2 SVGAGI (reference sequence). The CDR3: CASSYWQGQETQYF. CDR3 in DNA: TGTGCCAGCAGTTACTGGCAGGGACAAGAGACCCAGTACTTC.

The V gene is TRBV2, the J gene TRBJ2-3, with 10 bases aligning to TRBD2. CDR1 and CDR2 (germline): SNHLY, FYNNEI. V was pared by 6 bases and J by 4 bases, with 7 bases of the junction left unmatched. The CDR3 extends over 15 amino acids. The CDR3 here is CASRDLAGVSDTQYF. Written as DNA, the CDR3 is TGTGCCAGCAGGGACCTAGCGGGAGTTTCAGATACGCAGTATTTT.

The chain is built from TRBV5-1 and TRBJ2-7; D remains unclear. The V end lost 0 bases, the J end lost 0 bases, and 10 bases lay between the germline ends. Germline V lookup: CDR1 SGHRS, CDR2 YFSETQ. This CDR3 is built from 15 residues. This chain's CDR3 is CASSLADAGSYEQYF. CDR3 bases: TGCGCCAGCAGCTTGGCCGATGCAGGCTCCTACGAGCAGTACTTC. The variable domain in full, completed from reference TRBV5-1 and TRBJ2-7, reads KAGVTQTPRYLIKTRGQQVTLSCSPISGHRSVSWYQQTPGQGLQFLFEYFSETQRNKGNFPGRFSGRQFSNSRSEMNVSTLELGDSALYLCASSLADAGSYEQYFGPGTRLTVT.

CDR3 amino acids: CASSPYGQVETQYF. The CDR3 DNA is TGTGCCAGCTCACCCTACGGTCAGGTGGAGACCCAGTACTTC. The chain couples TRBV18 to TRBJ2-5; D remains ambiguous. Germline V CDR1 and CDR2: KGHSH, LQKENI. Trimming cost V 3 bases and J 5 bases, with 13 bases left between them. There are 14 residues in the CDR3.

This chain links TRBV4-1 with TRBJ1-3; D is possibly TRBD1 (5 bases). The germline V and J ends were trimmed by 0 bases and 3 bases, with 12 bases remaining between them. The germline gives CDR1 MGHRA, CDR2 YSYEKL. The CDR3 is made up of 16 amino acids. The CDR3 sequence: CASSQDHGGGGNTIYF. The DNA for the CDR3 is TGCGCCAGCAGCCAAGATCACGGGGGTGGTGGAAACACCATATATTTT.

The CDR3 here is CASSESLAASYEQYF. In DNA form, the CDR3 reads TGTGCCAGCAGTGAATCCCTAGCGGCCTCCTACGAGCAGTACTTC. The chain has TRBV25-1 and TRBJ2-7; the match to TRBD2 covers 7 bases. The germline CDR1 and CDR2 sequences are MGHDK and SYGVNS. This CDR3 spans 15 amino acids. With V trimmed by 1 base and J by 0 bases, 3 bases remained unmatched.

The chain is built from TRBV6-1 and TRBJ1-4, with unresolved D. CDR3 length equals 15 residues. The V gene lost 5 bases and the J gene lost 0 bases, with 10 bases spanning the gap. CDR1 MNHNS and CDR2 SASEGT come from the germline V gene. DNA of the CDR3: TGTGCCAGCAGTTTGACAATTGCAACTAATGAAAAACTGTTTTTT. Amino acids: CASSLTIATNEKLFF.

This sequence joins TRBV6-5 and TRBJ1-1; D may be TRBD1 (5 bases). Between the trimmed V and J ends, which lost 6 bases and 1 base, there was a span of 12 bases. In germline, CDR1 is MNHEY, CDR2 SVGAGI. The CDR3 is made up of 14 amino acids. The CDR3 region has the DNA TGTGCCAGCAGACCGGGACCCTCGAACACTGAAGCTTTCTTT. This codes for CASRPGPSNTEAFF.

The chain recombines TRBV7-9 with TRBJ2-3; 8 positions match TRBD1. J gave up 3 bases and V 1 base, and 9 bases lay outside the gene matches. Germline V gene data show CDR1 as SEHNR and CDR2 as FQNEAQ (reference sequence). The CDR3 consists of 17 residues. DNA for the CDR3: TGTGCCAGCAGCTTAGTTCGGACAGGGTACGGGACAGATACGCAGTATTTT. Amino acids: CASSLVRTGYGTDTQYF.

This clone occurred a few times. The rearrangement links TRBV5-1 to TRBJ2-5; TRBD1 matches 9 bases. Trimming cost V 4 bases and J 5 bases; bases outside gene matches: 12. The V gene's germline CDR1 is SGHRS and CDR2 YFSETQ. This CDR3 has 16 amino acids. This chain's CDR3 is CASSKRQGGIAETQYF. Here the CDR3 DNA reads TGCGCCAGCAGCAAACGACAGGGGGGTATTGCGGAGACCCAGTACTTC.

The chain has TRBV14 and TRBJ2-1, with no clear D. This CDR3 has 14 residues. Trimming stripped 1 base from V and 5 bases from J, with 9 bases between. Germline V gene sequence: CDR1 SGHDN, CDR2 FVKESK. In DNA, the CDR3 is TGTGCCAGCAGCCAAGGCCGTCTAGACAATGAGCAGTTCTTC. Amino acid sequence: CASSQGRLDNEQFF.

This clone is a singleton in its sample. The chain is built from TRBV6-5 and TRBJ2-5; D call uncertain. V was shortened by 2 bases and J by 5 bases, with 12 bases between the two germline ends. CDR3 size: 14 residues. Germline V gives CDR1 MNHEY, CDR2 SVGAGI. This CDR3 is CASSYSPYPETQYF. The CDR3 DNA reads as TGTGCCAGCAGTTACAGCCCCTATCCCGAGACCCAGTACTTC.

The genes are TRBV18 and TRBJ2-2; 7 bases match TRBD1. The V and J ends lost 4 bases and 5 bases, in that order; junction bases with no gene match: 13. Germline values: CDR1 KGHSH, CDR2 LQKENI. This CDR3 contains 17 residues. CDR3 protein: CASSLSRQGVVTGELFF. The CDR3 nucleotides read TGTGCCAGCTCACTCTCCCGACAGGGAGTAGTTACCGGGGAGCTGTTTTTT.

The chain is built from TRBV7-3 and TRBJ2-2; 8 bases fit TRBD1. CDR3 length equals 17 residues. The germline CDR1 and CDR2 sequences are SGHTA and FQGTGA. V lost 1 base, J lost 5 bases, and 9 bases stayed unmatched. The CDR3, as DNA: TGTGCCAGCAGCTTAAGACCCTCAGGGGGCATAACCGGGGAGCTGTTTTTT. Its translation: CASSLRPSGGITGELFF.

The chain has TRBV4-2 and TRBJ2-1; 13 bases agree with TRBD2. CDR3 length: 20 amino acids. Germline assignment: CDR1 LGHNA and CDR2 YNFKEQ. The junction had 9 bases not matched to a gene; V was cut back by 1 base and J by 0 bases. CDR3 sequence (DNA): TGTGCCAGCAGCCAAGGCCCCGGGACTAGCGGGAAATCCTCCTACAATGAGCAGTTCTTC. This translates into CASSQGPGTSGKSSYNEQFF.

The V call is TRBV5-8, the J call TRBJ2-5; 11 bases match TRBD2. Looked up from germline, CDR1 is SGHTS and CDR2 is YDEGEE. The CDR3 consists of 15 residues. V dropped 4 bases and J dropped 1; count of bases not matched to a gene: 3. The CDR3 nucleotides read TGTGCCAGCAGCGCAGGACTAGCGGGCCAAGAGACCCAGTACTTC. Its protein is CASSAGLAGQETQYF.

CDR3 DNA sequence: TGCGCCAGCAGCTTGGGAGAGGGGGCAGGTAACATTCAGTACTTC. This codes for CASSLGEGAGNIQYF. V and J are TRBV5-1 and TRBJ2-4, with 7 nucleotides matching TRBD1. Germline assignment: CDR1 SGHRS and CDR2 YFSETQ. The J segment lost 7 bases and the V segment lost 0 bases, leaving 7 bases of the junction unmatched. The CDR3 contains 15 residues.

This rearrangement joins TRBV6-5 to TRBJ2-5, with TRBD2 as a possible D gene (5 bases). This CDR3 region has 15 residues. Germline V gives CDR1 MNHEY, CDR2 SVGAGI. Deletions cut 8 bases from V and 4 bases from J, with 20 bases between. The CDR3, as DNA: TGTGCCAGCTCTATGGTCTTTCGGGGTGGAGAGACCCAGTACTTC. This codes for CASSMVFRGGETQYF.

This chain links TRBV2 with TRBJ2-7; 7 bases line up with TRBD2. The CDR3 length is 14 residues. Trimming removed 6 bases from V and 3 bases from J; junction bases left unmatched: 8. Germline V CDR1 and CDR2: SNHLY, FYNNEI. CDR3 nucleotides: TGTGCCAGCAGCCGGGGGAGGGAGGGCTACGAGCAGTACTTC. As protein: CASSRGREGYEQYF.